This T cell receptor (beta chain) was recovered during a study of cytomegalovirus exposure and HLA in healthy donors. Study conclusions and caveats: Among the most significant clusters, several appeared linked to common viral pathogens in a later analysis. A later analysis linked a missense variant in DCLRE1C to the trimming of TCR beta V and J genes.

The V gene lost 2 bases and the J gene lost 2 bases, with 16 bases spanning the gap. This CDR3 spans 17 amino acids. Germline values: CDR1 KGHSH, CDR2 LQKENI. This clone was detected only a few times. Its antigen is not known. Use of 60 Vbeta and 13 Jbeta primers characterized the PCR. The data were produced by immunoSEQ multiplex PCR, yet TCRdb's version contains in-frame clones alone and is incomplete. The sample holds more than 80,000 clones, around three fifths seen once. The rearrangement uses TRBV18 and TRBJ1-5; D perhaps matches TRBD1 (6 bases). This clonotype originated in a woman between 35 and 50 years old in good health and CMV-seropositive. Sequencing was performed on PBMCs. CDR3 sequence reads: CASSPSSPGEGNQPQHF. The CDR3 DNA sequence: TGTGCCAGCTCACCAAGTTCGCCAGGGGAAGGCAATCAGCCCCAGCATTTT. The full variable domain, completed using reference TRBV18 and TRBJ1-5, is NAGVMQNPRHLVRRRGQEARLRCSPMKGHSHVYWYRQLPEEGLKFMVYLQKENIIDESGMPKERFSAEFPKEGPSILRIQQVVRGDSAAYFCASSPSSPGEGNQPQHFGDGTRLSIL.